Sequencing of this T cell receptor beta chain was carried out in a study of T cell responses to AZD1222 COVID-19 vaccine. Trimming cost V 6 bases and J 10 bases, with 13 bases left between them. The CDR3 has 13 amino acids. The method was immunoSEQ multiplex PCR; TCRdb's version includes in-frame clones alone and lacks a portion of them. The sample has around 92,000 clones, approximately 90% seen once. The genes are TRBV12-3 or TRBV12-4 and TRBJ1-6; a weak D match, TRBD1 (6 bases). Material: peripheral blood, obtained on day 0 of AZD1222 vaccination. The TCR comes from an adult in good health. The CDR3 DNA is TGTGCCAGCAGCGTAAGGGGGGACTCACCCCTCCACTTT. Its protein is CASSVRGDSPLHF.